This T cell receptor beta chain originates from a study of CD8 T cells in Susac syndrome (dated by TCRdb to between 2018 and 2020). Broadly, across the study: Repertoire sequencing was used to test whether CD8+ T cell activation and differentiation in Susac syndrome was antigen driven. The study compared CD8+ T cell repertoire clonality among 12 healthy donors, around 14 Susac syndrome patients and some 16 multiple sclerosis patients.

Overall results and qualifications from the work: The study acknowledged that relatively few individuals were included in the TCR sequencing and HLA analysis.

A note on this clonotype: The antigen this receptor binds is unknown. No qualities accompany the bases; no much larger clone lies one base away.

According to the germline V gene, CDR1 reads SQVTM and CDR2 reads ANQGSEA. The CDR3 sequence holds 15 residues, the cysteine and phenylalanine included. CDR3 DNA is the only sequence kept; it has 45 bases, read in frame from the first base. V is pruned by 2 bases and J by 2 bases, leaving 4 bases of the junction without a gene match. RNA was extracted with the RNeasy kit and roughly 0.5 to 1 ug was reverse transcribed using random hexamers. The immunoSEQ multiplex PCR assay, covering 54 Vbeta and 13 Jbeta segments, was used to amplify TCR beta CDR3 regions. To correct PCR amplification bias, a synthetic template baseline was used for both primer optimization and computational correction. Concerning the study's data processing: Only productive sequences were kept, with reads annotated to V, D and J genes according to IMGT and analyzed in immunoSEQ Analyzer. Clonality was computed as one minus Shannon entropy normalized by log2 of the number of productive unique sequences. Public and private clones were assessed among the 100 most prevalent clones of each patient and control. Clones were defined as Susac-specific if absent from the healthy and MS cohorts, from 1052 published viral clones and from other ImmuneACCESS disease sequences. TCRdb passed the public sequencing reads through fastp at Q25 and MiXCR, retaining productive beta sequences. Entries that share a CDR3 protein sequence are merged under the most common genes and DNA. What appears here as the V and J calls and clone size reflects TCRdb's work, not the paper's. Here the sample has some 150,000 distinct CDR3 sequences; nearly 95% occur a single time. The ten largest clones capture roughly 0.29% of the sample.

High-throughput TCR beta sequencing profiled peripheral blood CD8+ and CD4+ T cells from healthy donors, Susac syndrome patients and multiple sclerosis patients. The healthy donors served as controls matched for age and sex. CD8+ TEMRA cells were enriched by FACS, while bulk CD8+ and CD4+ T cells were purified by magnetic negative isolation. Blood was drawn into EDTA tubes, processed within 24 hours, and PBMCs were isolated by density gradient centrifugation. PBMCs intended for TCR sequencing were frozen in liquid nitrogen and were later thawed in a 37 degrees C water bath. Purity of sorted or isolated CD4+, CD8+ and CD8+ TEMRA cells was at least 90%.

The sample taken for sequencing was CD8+ T cells from PBMCs. This TCR was recovered from a human donor in good health. The chain is assembled from TRBV29-1 and TRBJ2-3; 10 junctional bases match TRBD2. CDR3 reads: CSVERLAGVTDTQYF. The DNA sequence is TGCAGCGTTGAAAGGCTAGCGGGAGTCACAGATACGCAGTATTTT.